This TCR beta chain is from a study of blood T cells in healthy people across ages. A second PCR of about 7 to 11 cycles used a sample-barcoded 5' primer and a J-beta primer mix. TCRdb independently ran MiXCR on the 5' RACE reads; one entry per CDR3 protein. The data show around 800,000 distinct CDR3 sequences, approximately 59% seen once. Total RNA amounts of at least 5 micrograms were extracted per sample. This receptor was obtained from a man aged 25-45 years in good health. Material for sequencing was blood.

CDR3 nucleotides: TGTGCCAGCAGTTACTCGGGGAGCGCGGGGTATTTT. This encodes CASSYSGSAGYF. The chain is built from TRBV6-2 or TRBV6-3 and TRBJ2-3, with D perhaps matching TRBD2 (5 bases). This CDR3 contains 12 residues. CDR1 MNHEY and CDR2 SVGEGT come from the germline V gene. V lost 0 bases and J lost 14, with 12 bases in between.